Presented here are 17 T cell receptor beta chains from one specimen sequenced in a study of T cell repertoires in cytomegalovirus infection. TCRdb re-analysed the reads in MiXCR, keeping a single row per CDR3 protein. This sample has around 450,000 distinct CDR3 sequences, with 10% to 12% found just once. The material sequenced was PBMCs. The receptors stem from a human donor in good health (CMV status not recorded). Some clones in this sample may be carry-over from other donors' samples.

This clonotype came up once. The chain couples TRBV13 to TRBJ1-1; D uncertain. Trimming cost V 1 base and J 4 bases, with 13 bases left between them. This CDR3 region has 15 residues. Per the germline V gene, CDR1 is PRHDT and CDR2 is FYEKMQ (reference sequence). CDR3 coding DNA: TGTGCCAGCAGCTTAGTGGTGGCGGGAGGCACTGAAGCTTTCTTT. This encodes CASSLVVAGGTEAFF. The full variable domain, completed using reference TRBV13 and TRBJ1-1, is AAGVIQSPRHLIKEKRETATLKCYPIPRHDTVYWYQQGPGQDPQFLISFYEKMQSDKGSIPDRFSAQQFSDYHSELNMSSLELGDSALYFCASSLVVAGGTEAFFGQGTRLTVV.

This clonotype was seen ten or more times. This chain uses TRBV12-3 or TRBV12-4 with TRBJ1-3, with 7 bases aligning to TRBD1. This CDR3 is built from 14 residues. Trimming cost V 6 bases and J 1 base; bases outside gene matches: 3. Written as DNA, the CDR3 is TGTGCCAGCAGCCCGACAGGGTCTGGAAACACCATATATTTT. It is translated as CASSPTGSGNTIYF.

V usage is TRBV15 and J usage is TRBJ1-3; D not resolved. The CDR3 sequence is 13 residues long. Trimming shortened V by 3 bases and J by 0 bases, and 3 bases separated the two germline ends. Germline V CDR1 and CDR2: LNHNV, YYDKDF (reference sequence). In DNA form, the CDR3 reads TGTGCCACCAGCAGTATCTCTGGAAACACCATATATTTT. This translates into CATSSISGNTIYF.

This clonotype was counted ten times or more. The CDR3: CASTARGTGELFF. DNA of the CDR3: TGTGCCAGCACCGCAAGGGGAACCGGGGAGCTGTTTTTT. The chain uses TRBV11-1 and TRBJ2-2, with D maybe TRBD1 (5 bases). Germline V lookup: CDR1 SGHAT, CDR2 FQDESV (reference sequence). V was cut by 7 bases and J by 5 bases, with 11 bases left in between. The length of the CDR3 is 13 residues.

This clonotype was seen at least ten times. CDR3 bases: TGTGCCAGCAGCCTTCTAGCGGGAGGGGGGGAGCAGTACTTC. It encodes CASSLLAGGGEQYF. V gene TRBV12-3 or TRBV12-4 combines with J gene TRBJ2-7; 12 nucleotides line up with TRBD2. The CDR3 is 14 residues long. V gave up 6 bases and J gave up 7 bases; unmatched junction bases: 7.

Ten or more counts support this clonotype. The rearrangement links TRBV10-3 to TRBJ2-5; 8 bases map to TRBD2. The V gene's germline CDR1 is ENHRY and CDR2 SYGVKD. The CDR3 sequence is 14 residues long. Trimming cost V 2 bases and J 3 bases; bases outside gene matches: 2. CDR3 in amino acids: CAISEATSEETQYF. The CDR3 DNA reads as TGTGCCATCAGTGAGGCGACTAGCGAAGAGACCCAGTACTTC.

This clonotype was seen many times. The V call is TRBV28, the J call TRBJ1-1; no firm D call. The CDR3 length is 14 residues. Trimming shortened V by 2 bases and J by 4 bases, and 11 bases separated the two germline ends. CDR1 MDHEN and CDR2 SYDVKM come from the germline V gene. CDR3 sequence: CASSLLGTITEAFF. The CDR3 bases are TGTGCCAGCAGTTTACTTGGCACCATCACTGAAGCTTTCTTT.

In its sample, this clonotype was seen many times. The CDR3 DNA sequence: TGTGCCAGTAGTATTGGTCCGGGCACGAGGAAACTGTTTTTT. Its translation is CASSIGPGTRKLFF. J is TRBJ1-4 and V is TRBV19; D gene ambiguous. V lost 3 bases and J lost 11, with 16 bases in between. Germline lookup yields CDR1 LNHDA and CDR2 SQIVND (reference sequence). CDR3 length: 14 amino acids. The variable domain in full, with the rest retrieved from reference TRBV19 and TRBJ1-4, is DGGITQSPKYLFRKEGQNVTLSCEQNLNHDAMYWYRQDPGQGLRLIYYSQIVNDFQKGDIAEGYSVSREKKESFPLTVTSAQKNPTAFYLCASSIGPGTRKLFFGSGTQLSVL.

In this sample, this clonotype turned up many times. The chain couples TRBV7-3 to TRBJ2-3; D possibly corresponds to TRBD2 (5 bases). The CDR3 is 13 residues long. Germline CDR1 reads SGHTA; CDR2 reads FQGTGA. Deletions cut 2 bases from V and 5 bases from J, with 8 bases between. CDR3 region: CASSLPGGDTQYF. The CDR3 DNA is TGTGCCAGCAGCTTACCCGGAGGAGATACGCAGTATTTT. Drawing the rest from reference TRBV7-3 and TRBJ2-3, the complete variable domain is GAGVSQTPSNKVTEKGKYVELRCDPISGHTALYWYRQSLGQGPEFLIYFQGTGAADDSGLPNDRFFAVRPEGSVSTLKIQRTERGDSAVYLCASSLPGGDTQYFGPGTRLTVL.

The table lists this clonotype with many counts. The chain joins TRBV5-1 to TRBJ2-3, with 7 bases aligning to TRBD2. V gave up 2 bases and J gave up 3 bases; unmatched junction bases: 9. Looked up from germline, CDR1 is SGHRS and CDR2 is YFSETQ. The CDR3 covers 16 residues. CDR3 region: CASSLTLAEGTDTQYF. CDR3 bases: TGCGCCAGCAGCTTAACCCTAGCGGAGGGGACAGATACGCAGTATTTT.

The chain recombines TRBV15 with TRBJ2-5; possible D gene TRBD1, 6 bases. V gave up 0 bases and J gave up 1 base, with 9 bases separating them. CDR3 size: 15 residues. CDR1 is LNHNV and CDR2 is YYDKDF in the germline V gene (reference sequence). This chain's CDR3 is CATSRDRTVQETQYF. CDR3 in DNA: TGTGCCACCAGCAGAGATCGGACAGTCCAAGAGACCCAGTACTTC. Supplemented by reference TRBV15 and TRBJ2-5, the full variable domain reads DAMVIQNPRYQVTQFGKPVTLSCSQTLNHNVMYWYQQKSSQAPKLLFHYYDKDFNNEADTPDNFQSRRPNTSFCFLDIRSPGLGDTAMYLCATSRDRTVQETQYFGPGTRLLVL.

This clonotype appeared many times. The rearrangement uses TRBV19 and TRBJ2-3; D ambiguous. The V end lost 7 bases, the J end lost 2 bases, and 13 bases lay between the germline ends. Germline lookup yields CDR1 LNHDA and CDR2 SQIVND (reference sequence). There are 14 residues in the CDR3. The CDR3 sequence is CASNPGFDTDTQYF. CDR3 DNA: TGTGCCAGTAATCCCGGCTTCGACACAGATACGCAGTATTTT.

This clonotype was seen ten or more times. The J gene is TRBJ1-4, the V gene TRBV11-2; perhaps TRBD1 as D (5 bases). In germline, CDR1 is SGHAT, CDR2 FQNNGV. Trimming stripped 6 bases from V and 3 bases from J, with 20 bases between. This CDR3 region has 17 residues. The CDR3 region is CASRRKWQGGPNEKLFF. DNA for the CDR3: TGTGCCAGCAGGAGGAAGTGGCAGGGTGGCCCTAATGAAAAACTGTTTTTT.

This clonotype showed up many times. The J gene is TRBJ2-2, the V gene TRBV28; 12 nucleotides match TRBD2. From germline, CDR1 is MDHEN and CDR2 SYDVKM. The length of the CDR3 is 19 residues. V was clipped by 4 bases and J by 7 bases; unmatched bases: 16. The CDR3, as DNA: TGTGCCAGCAGTTCCCCATCGGGGGCTAGCGGGAGGGTAATCGGGGAGCTGTTTTTT. Amino acid sequence: CASSSPSGASGRVIGELFF.

This clonotype was counted only a few times. This chain links TRBV29-1 with TRBJ2-5; 7 bases align to TRBD1. Unmatched junction bases numbered 3, after V lost 7 bases and J lost 1 base. This CDR3 is 12 amino acids long. Germline V lookup: CDR1 SQVTM, CDR2 ANQGSEA. This CDR3 is CSAGDSQETQYF. The CDR3 DNA reads as TGCAGCGCAGGGGACAGCCAAGAGACCCAGTACTTC.

This clonotype was observed many times. The J gene is TRBJ2-3, the V gene TRBV27, with TRBD2 identical over 10 bases. This CDR3 contains 20 residues. Germline CDR1 is MNHEY and CDR2 is SMNVEV (reference sequence). Losses at the gene ends were 8 bases for V and 0 bases for J; bases not matched to a gene: 20. DNA for the CDR3: TGTGCCAGCGGGCTCTATGCATCGGCTAGCGGGGGACCCAGCACAGATACGCAGTATTTT. This gives the protein CASGLYASASGGPSTDTQYF.

This chain joins TRBV14 and TRBJ2-7; maybe TRBD2 (5 bases). The CDR3 contains 17 residues. Trimming cost V 4 bases and J 3 bases, with 22 bases left between them. Germline V lookup: CDR1 SGHDN, CDR2 FVKESK. The CDR3 DNA follows: TGTGCCAGCAGCCCCAATCGGGATAGGACTGGAAACTACGAGCAGTACTTC. The encoded protein is CASSPNRDRTGNYEQYF.